This is a list of T cell receptor beta chains from one sample in a study of T cell changes during pregnancy in multiple sclerosis. Profiling relied on immunoSEQ multiplex PCR, and the TCRdb table lists in-frame clones only, not all of them. The repertoire consists of around 56,000 clones, with 75% to 90% occurring once and the leading ten covering more than 1.5%. Source: peripheral blood, taken after pregnancy. Receptor source: a female donor with multiple sclerosis, enrolled in a pregnancy study. Both conserved end residues are part of each CDR3. Each record gives: J gene, D gene, V gene, clone size, CDR3 DNA, CDR3 protein. The D gene is left open where the match is weak. Size is stated for part of the rows, as once, few or many counts, or as a class when the clone is expanded.

>TRBJ1-1|-|TRBV25-1|few
TGTGCCAGCGGGGAGGAAGCTTTCTTT
CASGEEAFF
>TRBJ1-4|TRBD1|TRBV5-5|-
TGTGCCAGCAGCTTGGAGGGGACAGGGGATGAAAAACTGTTTTTT
CASSLEGTGDEKLFF
>TRBJ1-3|-|TRBV7-6|-
TGTGCCAGCGGGCAGGGAGGAAACACCATATATTTT
CASGQGGNTIYF
>TRBJ1-1|-|TRBV10-2|-
TGCGCCAGCAGTGTGACGGGACTGCCGAACACTGAAGCTTTCTTT
CASSVTGLPNTEAFF
>TRBJ2-7|TRBD1|TRBV6-1|-
TGTGCCAGCGGACAGGGCATACACTCCTACGAGCAGTACTTC
CASGQGIHSYEQYF
>TRBJ2-1|TRBD2|TRBV11-2|-
TGTGCCAGCAGCTCTAGCGGGGGGTCCTACAATGAGCAGTTCTTC
CASSSSGGSYNEQFF
>TRBJ2-2|-|TRBV7-9|-
TGTGCCAGCAGAACAGAGACAGGGAGGACCGGGGAGCTGTTTTTT
CASRTETGRTGELFF
>TRBJ2-3|-|TRBV7-9|once
TGTGCCAGCAGCGCGGGACAGAGCACAGATACGCAGTATTTT
CASSAGQSTDTQYF
>TRBJ2-7|-|TRBV5-4|-
TGTGCCAGCAGCTCCCGAGGCAGGGGTGATAGGTACGAGCAGTACTTC
CASSSRGRGDRYEQYF
>TRBJ2-1|-|TRBV6-1|-
TGTGCCAGCAGGGGGCATTTAGGCGATGAGCAGTTCTTC
CASRGHLGDEQFF
>TRBJ1-4|-|TRBV2|-
TGTGCCAGCAGTTTACGAGGGGGAATGAATGAAAAACTGTTTTTT
CASSLRGGMNEKLFF
>TRBJ2-1|TRBD1|TRBV29-1|-
TGCAGCGTCCTAAGGGGACAGGGGGTACGTGAGCAGTTCTTC
CSVLRGQGVREQFF
>TRBJ1-1|TRBD1|TRBV29-1|-
TGCAGCGCCGAGGAGGACAGGATGGGGACTGAAGCTTTCTTT
CSAEEDRMGTEAFF
>TRBJ2-1|-|TRBV27|-
TGTGCCAGCAGCCTCATAGGGGGAAGGGACAATGAGCAGTTCTTC
CASSLIGGRDNEQFF
>TRBJ2-5|TRBD2|TRBV7-2|-
TGTGCCAGCAGCTTAGGGTGGGGGGGTCAAGAGACCCAGTACTTC
CASSLGWGGQETQYF
>TRBJ2-7|TRBD2|TRBV5-4|-
TGTGCCAGCAGCTTGGAGGGCGGGGGGGCCTACGAGCAGTACTTC
CASSLEGGGAYEQYF
>TRBJ1-1|-|TRBV5-5|-
TGTGCCAGCAGCTTGGGACAGGCCTTCGTCACTGAAGCTTTCTTT
CASSLGQAFVTEAFF
>TRBJ2-1|TRBD2|TRBV28|-
TGTGCCAGCAGCCGCTGGAGCGGGGGAAGCGATGAGCAGTTCTTC
CASSRWSGGSDEQFF
>TRBJ2-7|-|TRBV29-1|-
TGCAGCGTTTCAGACACTAGTTTTAGCTCCTACGAGCAGTACTTC
CSVSDTSFSSYEQYF
>TRBJ1-5|TRBD1|TRBV19|-
TGTGCCAGTAAGGAGACAGGGAATCAGCCCCAGCATTTT
CASKETGNQPQHF
>TRBJ1-2|TRBD1|TRBV19|-
TGTGCCAGTCAGGGACAGGGTTGGGAGGGCTACACCTTC
CASQGQGWEGYTF
>TRBJ2-7|-|TRBV10-1|-
TGCGCCAGCAGTGAGTCGCGCAGGTGGTATCGCGAGCAGTACTTC
CASSESRRWYREQYF
>TRBJ1-1|-|TRBV6-5|once
TGTGCCAGCAGCGTCAGGGGAGGGGGCACTGAAGCTTTCTTT
CASSVRGGGTEAFF
>TRBJ1-4|-|TRBV15|-
TGTGCCACCAGCAGAGGGACAGAGGGGAGTTATGAAAAACTGTTTTTT
CATSRGTEGSYEKLFF
>TRBJ2-6|TRBD1|TRBV7-9|-
TGTGCCAGCAGCCCAGGACAGGGGGCAGGAGCTGGGGCCAACGTCCTGACTTTC
CASSPGQGAGAGANVLTF
>TRBJ1-4|-|TRBV6-1|-
TGTGCCAGCAGTGTCCGCCCGGATGAAAAACTGTTTTTT
CASSVRPDEKLFF
>TRBJ2-7|TRBD1|TRBV5-1|-
TGCGCCAGCAGCCCGTACGGGACAGGGAGTTACGAGCAGTACTTC
CASSPYGTGSYEQYF
>TRBJ2-7|TRBD1|TRBV19|-
TGTGCCAGTAGGAGGGGGCACGAGCAGTACTTC
CASRRGHEQYF
>TRBJ2-7|-|TRBV5-6|-
TGTGCCAGCAGCTTGGCTCTCTCCTACGAGCAGTACTTC
CASSLALSYEQYF
>TRBJ1-6|-|TRBV5-4|few
TGTGCCAGCAGCCAGAGACTAACAGGGAACACTTCACCCCTCCACTTT
CASSQRLTGNTSPLHF
>TRBJ1-1|-|TRBV7-3|-
TGTGCCAGCAGCTTAAACGGGAACACTGAAGCTTTCTTT
CASSLNGNTEAFF
>TRBJ2-3|TRBD2|TRBV6-4|-
TGTGCCAGCAGTGAGTCGGGACTAGCGGGGGCAGATACGCAGTATTTT
CASSESGLAGADTQYF
>TRBJ1-1|-|TRBV10-3|-
TGTGCCATCAGTGATACGGGAGGGGAAACTGAAGCTTTCTTT
CAISDTGGETEAFF
>TRBJ1-1|-|TRBV5-1|-
TGCGCCAGCAGCTTGTTTCAGGGGAACACTGAAGCTTTCTTT
CASSLFQGNTEAFF
>TRBJ1-1|-|TRBV6-6|-
TGTGCCAGCAGTCGACAGGCGAACACTGAAGCTTTCTTT
CASSRQANTEAFF
>TRBJ2-1|-|TRBV10-3|-
TGTGCCATCAGTGAGTCGAGTAACTCCTACAATGAGCAGTTCTTC
CAISESSNSYNEQFF
>TRBJ1-6|-|TRBV6-6|-
TGTGCCAGCAGTGTTAGCTTCTCCTATAATTCACCCCTCCACTTT
CASSVSFSYNSPLHF
>TRBJ1-3|-|TRBV18|-
TGTGCCAGCTCACTCTCAGGGCGCTCTGGAAACACCATATATTTT
CASSLSGRSGNTIYF
>TRBJ2-5|TRBD1|TRBV5-1|-
TGCGCCAGCAGCTTGGTAGGGACAGGGGAAGAGACCCAGTACTTC
CASSLVGTGEETQYF
>TRBJ1-1|TRBD1|TRBV15|-
TGTGCCACCAGCAGAATGACAGGGGTCCGCACTGAAGCTTTCTTT
CATSRMTGVRTEAFF
>TRBJ2-2|-|TRBV5-6|once
TGTGCCAGCAGCATAGGACACATTAACACCGGGGAGCTGTTTTTT
CASSIGHINTGELFF
>TRBJ2-2|-|TRBV6-5|once
TGTGCCAGCAGTCTCAGGGGAGGGACCGGGGAGCTGTTTTTT
CASSLRGGTGELFF
>TRBJ2-3|-|TRBV20-1|-
TGCAGTGGGAGGAGGATAGATACGCAGTATTTT
CSGRRIDTQYF
>TRBJ2-7|-|TRBV5-4|-
TGTGCCAGCAGCTTTGCGGAGGGGATCGAGCAGTACTTC
CASSFAEGIEQYF
>TRBJ1-2|-|TRBV6-1|-
TGTGCCAGCAGTCCCGCGACACGTAACTATGGCTACACCTTC
CASSPATRNYGYTF
>TRBJ2-3|TRBD1|TRBV6-1|-
TGTGCCAGCAGCGCCGGGACAGTCAGCACAGATACGCAGTATTTT
CASSAGTVSTDTQYF
>TRBJ1-1|TRBD1|TRBV5-8|-
TGTGCCAGCAGCTGGGGGACAGGGGGCCGGAGGAACACTGAAGCTTTCTTT
CASSWGTGGRRNTEAFF
>TRBJ2-3|-|TRBV15|-
TGTGCCACCAGCAGAGATCCTAGCGGCACAGATACGCAGTATTTT
CATSRDPSGTDTQYF
>TRBJ2-7|-|TRBV5-4|-
TGTGCCAGCAGCTTGGGGCAGGGGCCTTACGAGCAGTACTTC
CASSLGQGPYEQYF
>TRBJ1-4|-|TRBV7-2|-
TGTGCCAGCGGCTCCGGGGGAGGCGATGAAAAACTGTTTTTT
CASGSGGGDEKLFF
>TRBJ2-7|TRBD2|TRBV27|-
TGTGCCAGCAGTTCGCGTCGGACGGGAGGGGCCTACGAGCAGTACTTC
CASSSRRTGGAYEQYF